This is a list of T cell receptor beta chains from one sample in a study of OX40 agonist ivuxolimab in advanced cancers. This table comes from immunoSEQ multiplex PCR, and its TCRdb copy is limited to in-frame clones, with some not included. The table records over 75,000 clones, approximately 90% of them present only once. Here the sequenced sample was CD4+ or CD8+ T cells sorted from blood, taken in a trial of the OX40 agonist ivuxolimab. These receptors were obtained from an adult with an advanced solid tumor such as melanoma, head and neck, liver or kidney cancer. Each CDR3 is given with its conserved first and last residue. Fields, in order: D gene, V gene, clone size, J gene, CDR3 protein, CDR3 DNA. The D gene is left open where the match is weak. Rows may omit the clone size; those that give it use once, few, many or a size class.

d_call: TRBD1; v_call: TRBV7-9; clone_size: .; j_call: TRBJ2-7; cdr3_aa: CASSPGTGILSYEQYF; cdr3_nt: TGTGCCAGCAGCCCGGGGACAGGAATACTCTCCTACGAGCAGTACTTC
d_call: .; v_call: TRBV10-1; clone_size: .; j_call: TRBJ2-7; cdr3_aa: CASSPGQSYEQYF; cdr3_nt: TGCGCCAGCAGCCCCGGACAGTCCTACGAGCAGTACTTC
d_call: TRBD2; v_call: TRBV5-1; clone_size: .; j_call: TRBJ2-1; cdr3_aa: CASSKGLAGAGEQFF; cdr3_nt: TGCGCCAGCAGCAAGGGACTAGCGGGAGCAGGCGAGCAGTTCTTC
d_call: TRBD1; v_call: TRBV11-1; clone_size: .; j_call: TRBJ2-3; cdr3_aa: CASSLAGTGKTLSTDTQYF; cdr3_nt: TGTGCCAGCAGCTTAGCCGGGACAGGGAAAACCCTTAGCACAGATACGCAGTATTTT
d_call: .; v_call: TRBV28; clone_size: few; j_call: TRBJ1-5; cdr3_aa: CASSPTTVQPQHF; cdr3_nt: TGTGCCAGCAGTCCAACGACAGTGCAGCCCCAGCATTTT
d_call: TRBD2; v_call: TRBV10-3; clone_size: .; j_call: TRBJ2-1; cdr3_aa: CAIRTGTSGNYEQFF; cdr3_nt: TGTGCCATCAGGACCGGGACTAGCGGGAACTATGAGCAGTTCTTC
d_call: .; v_call: TRBV29-1; clone_size: once; j_call: TRBJ1-3; cdr3_aa: CSVSQESSGNTIYF; cdr3_nt: TGCAGCGTTTCTCAGGAGTCCTCTGGAAACACCATATATTTT
d_call: .; v_call: TRBV10-1; clone_size: .; j_call: TRBJ2-2; cdr3_aa: CASSRGSGNTGELFF; cdr3_nt: TGCGCCAGCAGCAGAGGTTCAGGAAACACCGGGGAGCTGTTTTTT
d_call: .; v_call: TRBV5-4; clone_size: .; j_call: TRBJ2-7; cdr3_aa: CASSPVPSWDVQYF; cdr3_nt: TGTGCCAGCAGCCCGGTTCCTAGCTGGGATGTTCAGTACTTC
d_call: .; v_call: TRBV19; clone_size: .; j_call: TRBJ1-5; cdr3_aa: CASSMNRGSYSNQPQHF; cdr3_nt: TGTGCCAGTAGTATGAATAGGGGGTCTTATAGCAATCAGCCCCAGCATTTT
d_call: .; v_call: TRBV6-1; clone_size: .; j_call: TRBJ2-5; cdr3_aa: CASRRLEETQYF; cdr3_nt: TGTGCCAGCAGACGGTTGGAAGAGACCCAGTACTTC
d_call: TRBD1; v_call: TRBV5-5; clone_size: .; j_call: TRBJ2-1; cdr3_aa: CASSGGQGVNNEQFF; cdr3_nt: TGTGCCAGCAGCGGCGGACAGGGTGTAAACAATGAGCAGTTCTTC
d_call: .; v_call: TRBV19; clone_size: .; j_call: TRBJ2-6; cdr3_aa: CASSSGRPSGANVLTF; cdr3_nt: TGTGCCAGTAGTAGCGGACGGCCCTCTGGGGCCAACGTCCTGACTTTC
d_call: TRBD2; v_call: TRBV19; clone_size: .; j_call: TRBJ2-3; cdr3_aa: CASSLLAGSTDTQYF; cdr3_nt: TGTGCCAGTAGCCTACTAGCGGGGAGCACAGATACGCAGTATTTT
d_call: TRBD1; v_call: TRBV7-2; clone_size: .; j_call: TRBJ2-1; cdr3_aa: CASSLGGDRGYNEQFF; cdr3_nt: TGTGCCAGCAGCTTAGGTGGGGACAGGGGCTACAATGAGCAGTTCTTC
d_call: .; v_call: TRBV5-5; clone_size: .; j_call: TRBJ1-5; cdr3_aa: CASSFVLVSQPQHF; cdr3_nt: TGTGCCAGCAGCTTCGTATTGGTTTCTCAGCCCCAGCATTTT
d_call: .; v_call: TRBV18; clone_size: .; j_call: TRBJ1-3; cdr3_aa: CASSPGRSGNTIYF; cdr3_nt: TGTGCCAGCTCACCCGGGCGCTCTGGAAACACCATATATTTT
d_call: .; v_call: TRBV10-3; clone_size: .; j_call: TRBJ2-2; cdr3_aa: CAISVAPNTGELFF; cdr3_nt: TGTGCCATCAGTGTGGCACCCAACACCGGGGAGCTGTTTTTT
d_call: TRBD1; v_call: TRBV7-2; clone_size: .; j_call: TRBJ2-7; cdr3_aa: CASSVGQLVYEQYF; cdr3_nt: TGTGCCAGCAGCGTGGGACAGTTAGTCTACGAGCAGTACTTC
d_call: TRBD1; v_call: TRBV2; clone_size: .; j_call: TRBJ2-2; cdr3_aa: CASGQGVTGELFF; cdr3_nt: TGTGCCAGCGGACAGGGGGTCACCGGGGAGCTGTTTTTT
d_call: .; v_call: TRBV5-1; clone_size: .; j_call: TRBJ1-4; cdr3_aa: CASSLTGWGTNEKLFF; cdr3_nt: TGCGCCAGCAGCTTGACAGGATGGGGCACTAATGAAAAACTGTTTTTT
d_call: .; v_call: TRBV6-1; clone_size: .; j_call: TRBJ2-2; cdr3_aa: CASSDIVGTVGAGELFF; cdr3_nt: TGTGCCAGCAGTGATATAGTAGGAACGGTGGGGGCCGGGGAGCTGTTTTTT
d_call: .; v_call: TRBV30; clone_size: .; j_call: TRBJ2-2; cdr3_aa: CAWSWPPNTGELFF; cdr3_nt: TGTGCCTGGAGTTGGCCACCAAACACCGGGGAGCTGTTTTTT
d_call: .; v_call: TRBV25-1; clone_size: .; j_call: TRBJ2-7; cdr3_aa: CASSETRSSYEQYF; cdr3_nt: TGTGCCAGCAGTGAGACGAGGAGCTCCTACGAGCAGTACTTC
d_call: .; v_call: TRBV11-3; clone_size: once; j_call: TRBJ2-5; cdr3_aa: CASSLNFQETQYF; cdr3_nt: TGTGCCAGCAGCTTAAACTTCCAAGAGACCCAGTACTTC
d_call: .; v_call: TRBV21-1; clone_size: .; j_call: TRBJ2-3; cdr3_aa: CAGEGRTSTDTQYF; cdr3_nt: TGTGCCGGTGAGGGCCGAACTAGCACAGATACGCAGTATTTT
d_call: TRBD1; v_call: TRBV4-3; clone_size: .; j_call: TRBJ1-2; cdr3_aa: CASSPSQGAFGYTF; cdr3_nt: TGCGCCAGCAGCCCGTCACAGGGGGCCTTTGGCTACACCTTC
d_call: .; v_call: TRBV6-5; clone_size: .; j_call: TRBJ2-6; cdr3_aa: CASRKAGANVLTF; cdr3_nt: TGTGCCAGCAGAAAGGCTGGGGCCAACGTCCTGACTTTC
d_call: TRBD2; v_call: TRBV9; clone_size: .; j_call: TRBJ2-2; cdr3_aa: CASSGGLANTGELFF; cdr3_nt: TGTGCCAGCAGCGGGGGACTAGCGAACACCGGGGAGCTGTTTTTT